The clone carrying this TCR beta chain was seen a few times. This entry belongs to a study of cytomegalovirus exposure and HLA in healthy donors. The CDR3 is 13 residues long. The V gene end was trimmed by 6 bases and the J gene end by 4 bases; junction bases not matched to a gene: 4. Germline V gene data show CDR1 as MDHEN and CDR2 as SYDVKM. PCR was performed using 60 Vbeta and 13 Jbeta primers. Here immunoSEQ multiplex PCR was the method, and the copy in TCRdb shows in-frame clones only, minus some. The table has 200,000 or so clones, approximately 78% seen once. The chain couples TRBV28 to TRBJ1-1; 8 positions agree with TRBD1. The TCR originated in a woman aged 45-65 years in good health and CMV-seropositive. Sequencing was performed on PBMCs. CDR3 amino acids: CASSQGQGTEAFF. In nucleotides, the CDR3 is TGTGCCAGCAGCCAAGGACAGGGCACTGAAGCTTTCTTT. Using reference TRBV28 and TRBJ1-1 for the parts outside the CDR3, the full variable domain is DVKVTQSSRYLVKRTGEKVFLECVQDMDHENMFWYRQDPGLGLRLIYFSYDVKMKEKGDIPEGYSVSREKKERFSLILESASTNQTSMYLCASSQGQGTEAFFGQGTRLTVV.